Here is one T cell receptor (beta chain) with its context. Its target is unknown. This sample is part of a study of cytomegalovirus exposure and HLA in healthy donors. Looking at the study overall: Among around 200 million T cells, an earlier analysis found about 110 million unique TCR beta sequences. Findings and caveats of the study: HLA-A and HLA-B allele assignments for most subjects were reportedly predicted accurately using TCR beta sequences. Certain sequence variants were highly shared and formed a cluster, and this cluster was likely a sequencing artifact.

The PCR employed 60 Vbeta primers together with 13 Jbeta primers. The table came from immunoSEQ multiplex PCR; TCRdb's copy has only in-frame clones and leaves some out. Of about 91,000 clones detected, less than 70% appear once; the ten largest clones hold 2.3%. Per the germline V gene, CDR1 is ENHRY and CDR2 is SYGVKD. The V end lost 4 bases, the J end lost 8 bases, and 14 bases lay between the germline ends. The CDR3 contains 13 residues. The rearrangement joins TRBV10-3 to TRBJ1-1, with D tentatively TRBD1 (5 bases). The source of this sequence is a human donor in good health. The specimen was PBMCs. The CDR3 coding sequence is TGTGCCATCAGTGTAGGGCCAGGGTTCGAAGCTTTCTTT. This translates into CAISVGPGFEAFF.